The 17 T cell receptor beta chains listed next were all sequenced from one sample in a study of T cell responses to AZD1222 COVID-19 vaccine. Clones were read by immunoSEQ multiplex PCR, and TCRdb kept only the in-frame ones, dropping some. This table has some 150,000 clones, around nine tenths appearing once. Sample: peripheral blood, taken on day 0 of AZD1222 vaccination. These receptors came from an adult in good health.

This chain links TRBV5-1 with TRBJ1-6, with TRBD1 identical over 8 bases. This CDR3 is 14 amino acids long. Germline V gene data show CDR1 as SGHRS and CDR2 as YFSETQ. Trimming at V came to 4 bases and at J to 7 bases, leaving 4 bases not matched to a gene. The CDR3 DNA reads TGCGCCAGCAGCATAGGGACAGGAAATTCACCCCTCCACTTT. Protein sequence: CASSIGTGNSPLHF.

J is TRBJ2-7 and V is TRBV11-2; TRBD2 is a possible D gene (5 bases). V was shortened by 0 bases and J by 2 bases, with 11 bases between the two germline ends. Germline V CDR1 and CDR2: SGHAT, FQNNGV. This CDR3 is built from 15 residues. CDR3 DNA: TGTGCCAGCAGCTTAGATGGTGGGAGTACCTACGAGCAGTACTTC. Its protein product is CASSLDGGSTYEQYF.

This rearrangement joins TRBV7-2 to TRBJ2-1; tentative D call: TRBD2 (5 bases). Trimming removed 2 bases from V and 6 bases from J, with 8 bases in between. The CDR3 runs 13 residues. Germline V gene lookup returns CDR1 SGHTA and CDR2 FQGNSA. DNA of the CDR3: TGTGCCAGCAGCTTATCTAGCTTCAATGAGCAGTTCTTC. This encodes CASSLSSFNEQFF.

The rearrangement links TRBV5-6 to TRBJ2-3; D call uncertain. Germline CDR1 and CDR2: SGHDT and YYEEEE. Trimming removed 4 bases from V and 0 bases from J, with 3 bases in between. This CDR3 region has 12 residues. CDR3 DNA sequence: TGTGCCAGCAGCCGGAGCACAGATACGCAGTATTTT. Its protein product is CASSRSTDTQYF.

The chain recombines TRBV7-2 with TRBJ2-2; no definite D call. This CDR3 is built from 14 residues. V dropped 1 base and J dropped 2 bases, with 5 bases sitting between them. The germline gives CDR1 SGHTA, CDR2 FQGNSA. This CDR3 reads CASSLEPNTGELFF. The CDR3 region has the DNA TGTGCCAGCAGCTTAGAACCAAACACCGGGGAGCTGTTTTTT. The whole variable domain, remainder taken from reference TRBV7-2 and TRBJ2-2, is GAGVSQSPSNKVTEKGKDVELRCDPISGHTALYWYRQSLGQGLEFLIYFQGNSAPDKSGLPSDRFSAERTGGSVSTLTIQRTQQEDSAVYLCASSLEPNTGELFFGEGSRLTVL.

This chain links TRBV5-1 with TRBJ2-7; D remains unclear. V was pared by 0 bases and J by 2 bases, with 9 bases between. CDR3 size: 14 residues. Germline loops: CDR1 SGHRS, CDR2 YFSETQ. The CDR3 DNA is TGCGCCAGCAGCTTGGCCTACGGAACCTACGAGCAGTACTTC. Residues: CASSLAYGTYEQYF.

This clone came up once. This CDR3 reads CASSLKGANTGELFF. In nucleotides, the CDR3 is TGTGCCAGCAGCTTGAAGGGGGCGAACACCGGGGAGCTGTTTTTT. V gene TRBV5-5 combines with J gene TRBJ2-2; possible D gene TRBD1, 6 bases. Trimming removed 1 base from V and 0 bases from J, with 7 bases in between. Germline V CDR1 and CDR2: SGHKS, YYEKEE (reference sequence). This CDR3 contains 15 residues.

The chain links TRBV7-9 to TRBJ2-2, with no clear D. CDR1 SEHNR and CDR2 FQNEAQ come from the germline V gene (reference sequence). V lost 3 bases, J lost 3 bases, and 11 bases lay in between. This CDR3 is built from 15 residues. CDR3 sequence reads: CASSFSVTDTGELFF. DNA for the CDR3: TGTGCCAGCAGCTTTAGTGTTACCGACACCGGGGAGCTGTTTTTT.

V and J are TRBV19 and TRBJ2-1, with 7 bases that match TRBD2. J was trimmed by 1 base and V by 5 bases; bases with no gene match: 5. Germline CDR1 and CDR2: LNHDA and SQIVND (reference sequence). This CDR3 is built from 15 residues. The CDR3 protein is CASSPLAPSYNEQFF. The CDR3 DNA follows: TGTGCCAGTAGTCCACTAGCGCCGTCCTACAATGAGCAGTTCTTC.

The chain carries TRBV5-4 and TRBJ1-2; tentatively, D is TRBD1 (6 bases). Germline V gives CDR1 SGHNT, CDR2 YYREEE (reference sequence). With 5 bases removed from V and 8 bases from J, the gap between germline ends came to 16 bases. The CDR3 contains 13 residues. The CDR3 loop is CASRFDGGDGYTF. The CDR3 DNA sequence: TGTGCCAGCAGATTTGACGGGGGCGACGGCTACACCTTC.

The V call is TRBV5-4, the J call TRBJ1-3; no firm D call. CDR1 SGHNT and CDR2 YYREEE come from the germline V gene (reference sequence). V was trimmed by 9 bases and J by 1 base, leaving 8 bases between them. This CDR3 is built from 12 residues. The CDR3, as DNA: TGTGCCACTTCCGGGTCTGGAAACACCATATATTTT. This translates into CATSGSGNTIYF.

The chain has TRBV5-1 and TRBJ1-4, with D tentatively TRBD1 (6 bases). The V gene's germline CDR1 is SGHRS and CDR2 YFSETQ. V was pared by 4 bases and J by 8 bases, with 15 bases between. This CDR3 has 14 residues. DNA for the CDR3: TGCGCCAGCAGCGCTACAGGGCTGCACGAAAAACTGTTTTTT. This translates into CASSATGLHEKLFF.

This chain joins TRBV3-1 (or the pseudogene TRBV3-2) and TRBJ1-3, with D perhaps TRBD1 (6 bases). The CDR3 contains 15 residues. Trimming removed 4 bases at V and 4 bases at J, with 14 bases between. The germline gives CDR1 LGHDT, CDR2 YNNKEL (reference sequence). For the CDR3, the DNA is TGTGCCAGCAGCCTCTTAGGGACACGCGGAAACACCATATATTTT. This sequence encodes CASSLLGTRGNTIYF.

The V call is TRBV28, the J call TRBJ1-5; D not certain. Germline CDR1 and CDR2: MDHEN and SYDVKM. The CDR3 is 17 residues long. V gave up 2 bases and J gave up 0 bases, with 14 bases separating them. DNA of the CDR3: TGTGCCAGCAGTTTAGCGAGGGTCCTCTATAGCAATCAGCCCCAGCATTTT. It codes for CASSLARVLYSNQPQHF.

The chain couples TRBV6-5 to TRBJ1-2, with D hard to call. Germline CDR1 and CDR2: MNHEY and SVGAGI. CDR3 length: 12 residues. The V and J ends lost 0 bases and 7 bases respectively, with 6 bases between them. The CDR3 sequence is CASSYSGLGYTF. The CDR3 coding sequence is TGTGCCAGCAGTTACTCGGGCCTTGGCTACACCTTC.

About this clone: The junction does not match germline at one end; this may be a read error. This chain joins TRBV7-7 and TRBJ2-1; D is perhaps TRBD2 (5 bases). This CDR3 has 13 amino acids. Germline CDR1 and CDR2: SSHAT and FNYEAQ (reference sequence). The CDR3 here is CASSRGSYNEQFF. CDR3 sequence (DNA): TGTGCTAGCAGCCGGGGCTCCTACAATGAGCAGTTCTTC.

The chain recombines TRBV7-9 with TRBJ1-5; no clear D gene. CDR1 and CDR2 from the germline V gene are SEHNR and FQNEAQ (reference sequence). Trimming took off 4 bases at V and 1 base at J, with 11 bases between the two ends. The CDR3 is made up of 15 amino acids. CDR3 amino acids: CASSSGRESNQPQHF. CDR3 coding DNA: TGTGCCAGCAGCTCGGGGAGAGAGAGCAATCAGCCCCAGCATTTT.